The 27 T cell receptor beta chains reported below all come from one sample, sequenced in a study of T-cell memory formation after mild COVID-19. TCRdb itself ran the 5' RACE reads through MiXCR, one entry per CDR3 protein. Of roughly 560,000 distinct CDR3 sequences in the sample, around 20% were seen once. The source material was PBMCs or a T cell subset sorted from them (not recorded which). These receptors originate from an adult woman who had mild COVID-19 (a few samples of this study predate the infection). Cell type and time point are not known.

V is TRBV5-1 and J is TRBJ2-3; D may be TRBD2 (6 bases). Trimming removed 1 base from V and 6 bases from J, with 18 bases in between. Germline CDR1 and CDR2: SGHRS and YFSETQ. This CDR3 contains 16 residues. CDR3 in amino acids: CASSLKTSMEADTQYF. The CDR3 region has the DNA TGCGCCAGCAGCTTGAAGACTAGTATGGAGGCGGATACGCAGTATTTT. Based on the CDR3 plus reference TRBV5-1 and TRBJ2-3, the full variable domain is KAGVTQTPRYLIKTRGQQVTLSCSPISGHRSVSWYQQTPGQGLQFLFEYFSETQRNKGNFPGRFSGRQFSNSRSEMNVSTLELGDSALYLCASSLKTSMEADTQYFGPGTRLTVL.

This clonotype was counted only a few times. The CDR3 DNA is TGTGCCAGCAGCATAAAGGGGGGGGACTACTACGAGCAGTACTTC. This encodes CASSIKGGDYYEQYF. The chain uses TRBV7-2 and TRBJ2-7; perhaps TRBD2 as D (7 bases). Germline assignment: CDR1 SGHTA and CDR2 FQGNSA. CDR3 length: 15 residues. The V end was cut by 5 bases, the J end by 3 bases, with 17 bases between.

This clonotype was counted only a few times. The rearrangement uses TRBV5-8 and TRBJ1-2, with 11 nucleotides matching TRBD1. This CDR3 has 16 residues. Trimming cost V 0 bases and J 6 bases; bases outside gene matches: 7. Germline loops: CDR1 SGHTS, CDR2 YDEGEE. The CDR3 here is CASSLGKGQGVHGYTF. In nucleotides, the CDR3 is TGTGCCAGCAGCTTGGGAAAGGGACAGGGGGTGCATGGCTACACCTTC.

The gene calls are TRBV12-3 or TRBV12-4 and TRBJ2-3; 9 bases agree with TRBD2. The CDR3 contains 16 residues. Trimming at V came to 3 bases and at J to 4 bases, leaving 8 bases not matched to a gene. The CDR3 bases are TGTGCCAGCAGTTTTTTTACCGGCGGGAGGGCAGATACGCAGTATTTT. This sequence encodes CASSFFTGGRADTQYF.

This clonotype was counted many times. The genes are TRBV12-3 or TRBV12-4 and TRBJ2-7; the D gene could be TRBD1 or TRBD2 (5 bases each). The V end lost 5 bases, the J end lost 1 base, and 12 bases lay between the germline ends. The CDR3 covers 14 residues. The CDR3 nucleotides are TGTGCCAGCAGTGTCGGGACGGCGTCCTACGAGCAGTACTTC. The encoded protein is CASSVGTASYEQYF.

This clonotype has at least ten counts. The rearrangement joins TRBV7-2 to TRBJ2-1; TRBD2 matches at 9 bases. With V trimmed by 5 bases and J by 4 bases, 6 bases remained unmatched. CDR1 is SGHTA and CDR2 is FQGNSA in the germline V gene. The CDR3 extends over 15 amino acids. CDR3 nucleotide sequence: TGTGCCAGCAGCAAAGCGGGAGGTTTTTACAATGAGCAGTTCTTC. Its protein is CASSKAGGFYNEQFF. Combining the CDR3 with reference TRBV7-2 and TRBJ2-1 gives the whole variable domain GAGVSQSPSNKVTEKGKDVELRCDPISGHTALYWYRQSLGQGLEFLIYFQGNSAPDKSGLPSDRFSAERTGGSVSTLTIQRTQQEDSAVYLCASSKAGGFYNEQFFGPGTRLTVL.

J is TRBJ1-5 and V is TRBV12-3 or TRBV12-4, with a possible D match to TRBD1 (5 bases). The CDR3 runs 15 residues. Between the trimmed V and J ends, which lost 3 bases and 3 bases, there was a span of 12 bases. The CDR3 DNA is TGTGCCAGCAGTTTTAGGGGTCGAAACAATCAGCCCCAGCATTTT. Translating gives CASSFRGRNNQPQHF.

In its sample, this clonotype was seen a few times. The J gene is TRBJ2-3, the V gene TRBV7-3, with a tentative D call TRBD2 (6 bases). Trimming pared 1 base from V and 2 bases from J, leaving 13 bases between. Per the germline V gene, CDR1 is SGHTA and CDR2 is FQGTGA. The CDR3 extends over 16 amino acids. The CDR3 DNA reads as TGTGCCAGCAGCTTAAACGGAGGGGCCTCCACAGATACGCAGTATTTT. This sequence encodes CASSLNGGASTDTQYF.

This clonotype was observed at least ten times. The CDR3 DNA is TGTGCCACCAATCGGGACAGGGACGAGCAGTACTTC. It translates to CATNRDRDEQYF. The chain has TRBV10-3 and TRBJ2-7, with 9 bases that match TRBD1. The ends lost 10 bases at V and 5 bases at J; junction bases unmatched: 6. CDR1 and CDR2 (germline): ENHRY, SYGVKD. CDR3 size: 12 residues.

This clonotype was counted only a few times. The chain joins TRBV18 to TRBJ2-1; 8 nucleotides agree with TRBD1. Germline V gives CDR1 KGHSH, CDR2 LQKENI. V shed 5 bases, J shed 15 bases, and the junction held 15 bases outside the gene matches. There are 14 residues in the CDR3. The chain's CDR3 is CASSTRTGTTFTFF. The CDR3 DNA reads TGTGCCAGCTCAACCCGGACAGGGACAACCTTTACGTTCTTC.

This clonotype has just one count. V usage is TRBV18 and J usage is TRBJ2-7; tentative D call: TRBD1 (6 bases). The V gene's germline CDR1 is KGHSH and CDR2 LQKENI. The CDR3 sequence is 16 residues long. V was clipped by 2 bases and J by 4 bases, with 18 bases between them. CDR3 in amino acids: CASSPDGQRQSYEQYF. The CDR3 nucleotides are TGTGCCAGCTCACCAGATGGACAGAGACAATCATACGAGCAGTACTTC.

In its sample, this clonotype was seen a few times. The chain links TRBV12-3 or TRBV12-4 to TRBJ1-1; D perhaps matches TRBD1 (6 bases). The CDR3 totals 13 residues. Trimming shortened V by 6 bases and J by 5 bases, and 13 bases separated the two germline ends. CDR3 sequence reads: CASRSQGWTEAFF. The DNA for the CDR3 is TGTGCCAGCAGATCACAGGGTTGGACTGAAGCTTTCTTT.

This clonotype was seen a handful of times. The V gene is TRBV12-3 or TRBV12-4, the J gene TRBJ2-7; D is uncertain. The V end was cut by 5 bases, the J end by 3 bases, with 8 bases between. This CDR3 is built from 12 residues. For the CDR3, the DNA is TGTGCCAGCAGTCCCTACAACTACGAGCAGTACTTC. This encodes CASSPYNYEQYF.

The chain carries TRBV7-8 and TRBJ2-6, with a tentative D call TRBD2 (6 bases). This CDR3 region has 16 residues. Per the germline V gene, CDR1 is SGHVS and CDR2 is FQNEAQ. The V and J ends lost 1 base and 3 bases respectively, with 10 bases between them. The CDR3 spells CASSLVGGVGANVLTF. The CDR3 DNA follows: TGTGCCAGCAGCTTAGTGGGCGGGGTTGGGGCCAACGTCCTGACTTTC.

The chain has TRBV27 and TRBJ2-2; TRBD1 is a possible D gene (6 bases). Trimming pared 6 bases from V and 6 bases from J, leaving 14 bases between. The CDR3 spans 14 residues. The germline gives CDR1 MNHEY, CDR2 SMNVEV (reference sequence). The CDR3 nucleotides are TGTGCCAGCAGAACAGGGTCGATTCCCGGGGAGCTGTTTTTT. Translated, it gives CASRTGSIPGELFF.

This rearrangement joins TRBV15 to TRBJ1-1; D call uncertain. This CDR3 spans 15 amino acids. The germline CDR1 and CDR2 sequences are LNHNV and YYDKDF (reference sequence). The V end was cut by 2 bases, the J end by 0 bases, with 10 bases between. The CDR3 DNA is TGTGCCACCAGCAGATCGAGAGAGCTGAACACTGAAGCTTTCTTT. Its translation: CATSRSRELNTEAFF.

V gene TRBV7-2 combines with J gene TRBJ2-7, with a tentative D call TRBD2 (6 bases). Germline assignment: CDR1 SGHTA and CDR2 FQGNSA. With 0 bases removed from V and 8 bases from J, the gap between germline ends came to 14 bases. CDR3 size: 14 residues. In nucleotides, the CDR3 is TGTGCCAGCAGCTTAGCTCTAGCGCCCCCCCAGCAGTACTTC. Its protein is CASSLALAPPQQYF.

This clonotype came up many times. The chain carries TRBV9 and TRBJ2-1; D may be TRBD1 (7 bases). Looked up from germline, CDR1 is SGDLS and CDR2 is YYNGEE. The CDR3 runs 18 residues. Between the trimmed V and J ends, which lost 2 bases and 0 bases, there was a span of 18 bases. CDR3 DNA: TGTGCCAGCAGCGTGGCCCCGGCAGGGGGGATCTCCTACAATGAGCAGTTCTTC. This sequence encodes CASSVAPAGGISYNEQFF. The entire variable domain, with the rest obtained from reference TRBV9 and TRBJ2-1, is as follows: DSGVTQTPKHLITATGQRVTLRCSPRSGDLSVYWYQQSLDQGLQFLIQYYNGEERAKGNILERFSAQQFPDLHSELNLSSLELGDSALYFCASSVAPAGGISYNEQFFGPGTRLTVL.

The rearrangement joins TRBV20-1 to TRBJ1-1; D is unclear. Germline lookup yields CDR1 DFQATT and CDR2 SNEGSKA (reference sequence). The ends were cut back, 4 bases at V and 0 bases at J, with 9 bases in the middle. The CDR3 has 13 amino acids. CDR3 in amino acids: CSAIMGMNTEAFF. Written as DNA, the CDR3 is TGCAGTGCTATAATGGGGATGAACACTGAAGCTTTCTTT.

CDR3 in DNA: TGCGCCAGCAGCAACGCGCCGGGACAGGGTAACGATGAGCAGTTCTTC. Protein sequence: CASSNAPGQGNDEQFF. This chain connects TRBV4-1 to TRBJ2-1; TRBD1 agrees at 9 bases. CDR3 length: 16 residues. Trimming cost V 5 bases and J 8 bases; bases outside gene matches: 13. Per the germline V gene, CDR1 is MGHRA and CDR2 is YSYEKL.

The CDR3 is CASRNGAGPGNTIYF. The DNA for the CDR3 is TGCGCCAGCAGGAATGGGGCAGGGCCTGGAAACACCATATATTTT. The rearrangement uses TRBV5-1 and TRBJ1-3; D might be TRBD1 (5 bases). Deletions cut 5 bases from V and 2 bases from J, with 14 bases between. CDR1 and CDR2 from the germline V gene are SGHRS and YFSETQ. This CDR3 spans 15 amino acids.

This clonotype appeared a few times. The rearrangement joins TRBV19 to TRBJ2-3; 7 bases are a match to TRBD1. Germline CDR1 is LNHDA and CDR2 is SQIVND (reference sequence). This CDR3 comprises 15 residues. The junction had 5 bases not matched to a gene; V was cut back by 3 bases and J by 2 bases. CDR3 bases: TGTGCCAGTAGTATGTTTGGGACAGACACAGATACGCAGTATTTT. This gives the protein CASSMFGTDTDTQYF.

J is TRBJ2-5 and V is TRBV20-1; 11 bases are a match to TRBD2. The trim removed 6 bases at V and 2 bases at J, leaving 5 bases unmatched. This CDR3 contains 14 residues. Germline CDR1 and CDR2: DFQATT and SNEGSKA (reference sequence). The CDR3, as DNA: TGCAGTGCCATAGCGGGGGGGAGACAAGAGACCCAGTACTTC. Translated, it gives CSAIAGGRQETQYF.

The chain has TRBV25-1 and TRBJ2-7; D gene unclear. Per germline, CDR1 MGHDK and CDR2 SYGVNS. Trimming left V 8 bases short and J 0 bases short, with 14 bases between. The CDR3 consists of 14 residues. The DNA for the CDR3 is TGTGCCAGCCAAACTACAGAACACTCCTACGAGCAGTACTTC. This codes for CASQTTEHSYEQYF.

This chain connects TRBV27 to TRBJ2-7; D gene ambiguous. The CDR3 is 15 residues long. Trimming pared 4 bases from V and 4 bases from J, leaving 17 bases between. Germline V gives CDR1 MNHEY, CDR2 SMNVEV (reference sequence). In DNA, the CDR3 is TGTGCCAGCAGTTCGACACAGCCTTTAAGTTACGAGCAGTACTTC. It codes for CASSSTQPLSYEQYF.

This clonotype was detected only a few times. The chain employs TRBV5-1 and TRBJ2-1; the match to TRBD2 covers 10 bases. The CDR3 covers 15 residues. The V and J ends lost 2 bases and 10 bases, in that order; junction bases with no gene match: 9. CDR1 SGHRS and CDR2 YFSETQ come from the germline V gene. The CDR3 protein is CASSLVSSGGLEQFF. Written as DNA, the CDR3 is TGCGCCAGCAGCTTAGTATCTAGCGGGGGCCTCGAGCAGTTCTTC.

There are many counts of this clonotype. In nucleotides, the CDR3 is TGTGCCAGCAGCTTAGTTACCGGGGCCGACAATGAGCAGTTCTTC. Translating it yields CASSLVTGADNEQFF. The rearrangement joins TRBV11-2 to TRBJ2-1; either TRBD1 or TRBD2 may fit D (5 bases each). CDR1 SGHAT and CDR2 FQNNGV come from the germline V gene. V was pared by 1 base and J by 5 bases, with 12 bases between. CDR3 length: 15 residues.